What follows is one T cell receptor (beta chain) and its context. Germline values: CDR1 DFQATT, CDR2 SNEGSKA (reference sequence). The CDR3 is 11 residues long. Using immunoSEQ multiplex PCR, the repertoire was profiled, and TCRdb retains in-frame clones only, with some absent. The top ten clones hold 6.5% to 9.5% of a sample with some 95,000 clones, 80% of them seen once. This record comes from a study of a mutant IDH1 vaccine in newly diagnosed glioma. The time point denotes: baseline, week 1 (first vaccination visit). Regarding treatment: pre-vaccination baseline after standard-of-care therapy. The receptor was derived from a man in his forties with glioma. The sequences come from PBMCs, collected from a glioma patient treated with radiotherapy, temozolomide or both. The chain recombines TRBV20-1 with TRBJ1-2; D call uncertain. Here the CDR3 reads CGVPTNYGYTF. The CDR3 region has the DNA TGCGGGGTCCCAACTAACTATGGCTACACCTTC.